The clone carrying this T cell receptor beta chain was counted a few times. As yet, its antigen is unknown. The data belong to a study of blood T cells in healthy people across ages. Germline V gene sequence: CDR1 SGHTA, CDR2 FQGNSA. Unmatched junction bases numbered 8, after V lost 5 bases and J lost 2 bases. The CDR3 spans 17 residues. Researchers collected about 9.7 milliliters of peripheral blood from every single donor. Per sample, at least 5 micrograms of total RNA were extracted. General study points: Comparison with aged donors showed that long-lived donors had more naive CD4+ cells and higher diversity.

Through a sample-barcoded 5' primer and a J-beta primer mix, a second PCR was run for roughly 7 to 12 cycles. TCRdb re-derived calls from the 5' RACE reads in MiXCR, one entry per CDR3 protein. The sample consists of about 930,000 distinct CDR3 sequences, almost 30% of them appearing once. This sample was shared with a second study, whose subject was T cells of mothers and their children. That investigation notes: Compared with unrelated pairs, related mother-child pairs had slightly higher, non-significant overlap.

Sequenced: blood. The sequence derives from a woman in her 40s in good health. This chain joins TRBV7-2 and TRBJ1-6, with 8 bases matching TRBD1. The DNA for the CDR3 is TGTGCCAGCAGCCAAGGACAGGGAGTCCCCTATAATTCACCCCTCCACTTT. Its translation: CASSQGQGVPYNSPLHF.